A selection of T cell receptor beta chains follows, all from one sample in a study of graft-versus-host responses after intestinal transplantation. Repertoires were generated with immunoSEQ multiplex PCR, while TCRdb's copy carries only in-frame clones and drops some. The sample records around 39,000 clones, just under 90% being singletons. The starting material was PBMCs, obtained 260 to 270 days after transplant. Source of these receptors: a human patient who received an intestinal transplant, so some T cells may come from the graft donor. Both conserved end residues are trimmed from each CDR3.

J gene | V gene | CDR3 protein
TRBJ2-1 | TRBV7-9 | ASGSAYNEQF
TRBJ2-5 | TRBV4-1 | ASRKAGGGNQETQY
TRBJ1-2 | TRBV2 | ASLTGDGDYGYT
TRBJ2-1 | TRBV6-4 | ASSVGTSGGAGEQF
TRBJ2-3 | TRBV9 | ASSSGQGADTQY
TRBJ2-5 | TRBV4-1 | ASSLGGLQETQY
TRBJ1-1 | TRBV4-1 | ASSQQGTAEAF
TRBJ1-5 | TRBV28 | ASSPRAHSNQPQH
TRBJ2-3 | TRBV9 | ASSALGTEGVGDTQY
TRBJ2-3 | TRBV11-3 | ASSGTSSGGADTQY
TRBJ2-7 | TRBV19 | ASSALTGAYEQY
TRBJ2-3 | TRBV4-1 | ASSQASSWVSTQY
TRBJ1-5 | TRBV7-9 | ASSLEGPSNQPQH
TRBJ2-3 | TRBV9 | ASSVPREGSGGDTQY
TRBJ1-3 | TRBV29-1 | SVSRGAGNTIY
TRBJ1-1 | TRBV6-1 | ASRGTALNTEAF
TRBJ2-1 | TRBV5-1 | ASSLMERYNEQF